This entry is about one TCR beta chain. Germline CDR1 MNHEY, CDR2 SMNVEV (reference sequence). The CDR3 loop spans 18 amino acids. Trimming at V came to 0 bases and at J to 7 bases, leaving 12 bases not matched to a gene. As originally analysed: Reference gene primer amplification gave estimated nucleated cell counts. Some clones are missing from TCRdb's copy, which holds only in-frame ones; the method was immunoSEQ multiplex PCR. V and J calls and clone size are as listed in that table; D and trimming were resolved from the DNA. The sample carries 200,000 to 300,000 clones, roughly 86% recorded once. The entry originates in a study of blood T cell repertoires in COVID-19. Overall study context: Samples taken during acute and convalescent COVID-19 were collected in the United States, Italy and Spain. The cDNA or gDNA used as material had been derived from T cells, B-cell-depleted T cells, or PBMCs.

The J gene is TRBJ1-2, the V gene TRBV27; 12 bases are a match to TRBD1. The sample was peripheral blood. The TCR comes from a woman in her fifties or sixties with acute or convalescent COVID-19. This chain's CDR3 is CASSLSQTRDRGLVGYTF. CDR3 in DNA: TGTGCCAGCAGTTTATCCCAAACCCGGGACAGGGGGCTGGTTGGCTACACCTTC.